Presented here are 27 T cell receptor beta chains from one specimen sequenced in a study of blood T cell repertoires in COVID-19. Sequencing was performed with immunoSEQ multiplex PCR; in TCRdb, only in-frame clones are kept and a portion is missing. Of 150,000 to 200,000 clones listed, over 70% are singletons. Sequencing input: PBMCs or T cells enriched from blood (not recorded which). Receptor source: a man in his fifties who had recovered from COVID-19.

The chain joins TRBV19 to TRBJ2-1; a possible D gene is TRBD1 (6 bases). Germline CDR1 is LNHDA and CDR2 is SQIVND (reference sequence). This CDR3 has 12 amino acids. The V end was cut by 11 bases, the J end by 6 bases, with 14 bases between. The CDR3 is CAPLDSSNEQFF. CDR3 bases: TGTGCCCCTCTGGACAGTTCCAATGAGCAGTTCTTC.

This chain links TRBV3-1 (or the pseudogene TRBV3-2) with TRBJ2-7; D remains ambiguous. The CDR3 contains 14 residues. Deletions cut 0 bases from V and 0 bases from J, with 6 bases between. Germline CDR1 LGHDT, CDR2 YNNKEL (reference sequence). This CDR3 reads CASSQDSNSYEQYF. The CDR3, as DNA: TGTGCCAGCAGCCAAGATAGTAACTCCTACGAGCAGTACTTC.

The rearrangement uses TRBV12-2 and TRBJ1-1; the D call in the table, TRBD1, was not verified against the DNA. TRBV12-2 is designated a pseudogene. CDR3 size: 16 residues. The CDR3 here is CASRFLQGGRCTEAFF. DNA of the CDR3: TGTGCAAGTCGCTTCCTACAAGGGGGAAGGTGCACTGAAGCTTTCTTT.

This clone turned up a few times. J is TRBJ2-1 and V is TRBV16, with 9 bases aligning to TRBD1. CDR1 and CDR2 from the germline V gene are KGHSY and FQNENV. The V and J ends lost 1 base and 7 bases, in that order; junction bases with no gene match: 5. The CDR3 loop spans 15 amino acids. DNA of the CDR3: TGTGCCAGCAGCCAATATGGACAGGGGCAAAATGAGCAGTTCTTC. It is translated as CASSQYGQGQNEQFF.

The chain joins TRBV12-3 or TRBV12-4 to TRBJ2-5; tentative D call: TRBD1 (6 bases). The CDR3 loop spans 12 amino acids. Trimming took 6 bases from V and 5 from J, leaving 10 bases between them. The chain's CDR3 is CASSTGRETQYF. CDR3 DNA sequence: TGTGCCAGCAGCACAGGGCGGGAGACCCAGTACTTC.

This chain connects TRBV7-8 to TRBJ2-3; D gene ambiguous. V shed 7 bases and J shed 4 bases, with 12 bases lying between them. CDR3 size: 13 residues. Germline-derived CDR1 and CDR2 are SGHVS and FQNEAQ. This chain's CDR3 is CASTATLADTQYF. CDR3 nucleotide sequence: TGTGCCAGCACCGCCACTTTGGCAGATACGCAGTATTTT.

This clone was found once. The chain recombines TRBV12-3 or TRBV12-4 with TRBJ2-7; 7 nucleotides agree with TRBD1. The CDR3 totals 13 residues. Germline trimming cut 7 bases from V and 2 bases from J; bases unmatched to any gene: 5. CDR3 in DNA: TGTGCCAGCACGTTAGGGGGCCCCTACGAGCAGTACTTC. Protein: CASTLGGPYEQYF.

This clone was detected a few times. This rearrangement joins TRBV6-5 to TRBJ1-1; D gene uncertain. V was trimmed by 2 bases and J by 7 bases, leaving 11 bases between them. CDR1 MNHEY and CDR2 SVGAGI come from the germline V gene. CDR3 size: 13 residues. The CDR3 nucleotides are TGTGCCAGCAGTTACCCAGAGGGAGATGAAGCTTTCTTT. Amino acids: CASSYPEGDEAFF.

J is TRBJ1-5 and V is TRBV6-5, with D tentatively TRBD1 (6 bases). The CDR3 sequence is 13 residues long. Germline CDR1 reads MNHEY; CDR2 reads SVGAGI. The germline V and J ends were trimmed by 11 bases and 5 bases, with 16 bases remaining between them. The CDR3 is CARARQGHQPQHF. The DNA for the CDR3 is TGTGCCCGGGCCCGCCAGGGGCATCAGCCCCAGCATTTT.

V usage is TRBV5-6 and J usage is TRBJ1-6, with D unresolved. Germline-derived CDR1 and CDR2 are SGHDT and YYEEEE. V was trimmed by 6 bases and J by 9 bases, leaving 19 bases between them. The CDR3 runs to 15 residues. CDR3: CASTPLSGGSSPLHF. CDR3 coding DNA: TGTGCCAGCACCCCGTTGTCGGGTGGTTCTTCACCCCTCCACTTT.

The chain is built from TRBV5-1 and TRBJ2-7, with 8 bases that match TRBD2. V shed 4 bases and J 5 bases; nucleotides not matched to a gene: 14. The CDR3 runs 16 residues. The germline gives CDR1 SGHRS, CDR2 YFSETQ. Here the CDR3 reads CASSPREGDTFNEQYF. DNA of the CDR3: TGCGCCAGCAGCCCCCGGGAGGGGGATACCTTTAACGAGCAGTACTTC.

The chain recombines TRBV25-1 with TRBJ1-5; 9 bases agree with TRBD1. The CDR3 has 18 amino acids. Germline assignment: CDR1 MGHDK and CDR2 SYGVNS. The V and J ends lost 10 bases and 0 bases, in that order; junction bases with no gene match: 16. CDR3 sequence reads: CATYHTGGNSYSNQPQHF. CDR3 nucleotide sequence: TGTGCCACCTACCATACAGGGGGCAATAGTTATAGCAATCAGCCCCAGCATTTT.

The chain recombines TRBV7-9 with TRBJ1-3; D remains ambiguous. The V and J ends lost 5 bases and 3 bases respectively, with 8 bases between them. The length of the CDR3 is 13 residues. The V gene's germline CDR1 is SEHNR and CDR2 FQNEAQ (reference sequence). Written as DNA, the CDR3 is TGTGCCAGCAGCCACGGGGATGGAAACACCATATATTTT. This encodes CASSHGDGNTIYF.

This chain links TRBV7-6 with TRBJ1-4; 9 positions agree with TRBD1. Germline V gene lookup returns CDR1 SGHVS and CDR2 FNYEAQ. CDR3 length: 17 residues. Trimming at V came to 3 bases and at J to 5 bases, leaving 10 bases not matched to a gene. CDR3: CASSFRTGAHGNEKLFF. DNA of the CDR3: TGTGCCAGCAGCTTCAGGACAGGGGCTCACGGAAATGAAAAACTGTTTTTT.

This chain links TRBV6-5 with TRBJ2-3, with D possibly matching TRBD2 (6 bases). Germline V gene lookup returns CDR1 MNHEY and CDR2 SVGAGI. Trimming removed 0 bases from V and 6 bases from J, with 16 bases in between. This CDR3 contains 16 residues. The CDR3 DNA reads TGTGCCAGCAGTTACTCGGCCACTCTAGCGTCGGATACGCAGTATTTT. Amino acids: CASSYSATLASDTQYF.

CDR3 sequence reads: CASSFIRGDTQYF. CDR3 nucleotides: TGTGCCAGCAGTTTCATCAGGGGCGATACGCAGTATTTT. The V gene is TRBV12-3 or TRBV12-4, the J gene TRBJ2-3, with D maybe TRBD1 (6 bases). Trimming removed 3 bases at V and 6 bases at J, with 10 bases between. This CDR3 is built from 13 residues.

The chain combines TRBV29-1 with TRBJ1-6; TRBD1 agrees at 7 bases. CDR1 and CDR2 from the germline V gene are SQVTM and ANQGSEA. This CDR3 spans 13 amino acids. V lost 4 bases and J lost 7; bases outside the gene matches: 4. The CDR3 DNA reads TGCAGCGTTGGGGACAGCCAGAATTCACCCCTCCACTTT. Translated, it gives CSVGDSQNSPLHF.

This chain connects TRBV7-9 to TRBJ1-4; TRBD1 matches 7 bases. The CDR3 consists of 15 residues. Germline V gene sequence: CDR1 SEHNR, CDR2 FQNEAQ (reference sequence). V was clipped by 4 bases and J by 6 bases; unmatched bases: 8. CDR3 bases: TGTGCCAGCAGCTCCACGGGACAGACCTATGAAAAACTGTTTTTT. Translating gives CASSSTGQTYEKLFF.

This clone occurred once. The V gene is TRBV11-3, the J gene TRBJ2-3; D not resolved. This CDR3 has 12 residues. Germline loops: CDR1 SGHNT, CDR2 YENEEA. The V and J ends lost 5 bases and 0 bases respectively, with 3 bases between them. The CDR3 bases are TGTGCCAGCAGCCCGAGCACAGATACGCAGTATTTT. As protein: CASSPSTDTQYF.

The chain links TRBV19 to TRBJ1-6; perhaps TRBD1 as D (5 bases). CDR1 is LNHDA and CDR2 is SQIVND in the germline V gene (reference sequence). The V and J ends lost 3 bases and 8 bases respectively, with 8 bases between them. This CDR3 contains 13 residues. The CDR3 protein is CASSIGGDSPLHF. The CDR3, as DNA: TGTGCCAGTAGTATCGGGGGGGATTCACCCCTCCACTTT.

The chain combines TRBV2 with TRBJ2-2, with D perhaps TRBD1 (6 bases). Germline CDR1 reads SNHLY; CDR2 reads FYNNEI. The V end was cut by 7 bases, the J end by 5 bases, with 8 bases between. The CDR3 runs to 12 residues. The CDR3, as DNA: TGTGCCAGCACAGGGGAAACCGGGGAGCTGTTTTTT. It yields the protein CASTGETGELFF.

V usage is TRBV4-1 and J usage is TRBJ2-3; tentatively, D is TRBD2 (5 bases). CDR3 length: 18 amino acids. Between the trimmed V and J ends, which lost 0 bases and 0 bases, there was a span of 16 bases. Germline V gives CDR1 MGHRA, CDR2 YSYEKL. For the CDR3, the DNA is TGCGCCAGCAGCCAAGATTGGTCAAGCGGCGGTAGCACAGATACGCAGTATTTT. It specifies CASSQDWSSGGSTDTQYF.

This clone was counted once. The V gene is TRBV15, the J gene TRBJ1-4; D gene uncertain. V lost 2 bases and J lost 8, with 3 bases in between. The CDR3 is 11 residues long. Germline V gives CDR1 LNHNV, CDR2 YYDKDF (reference sequence). The CDR3 sequence is CATSRQEKLFF. The DNA of the CDR3 is TGTGCCACCAGCAGACAGGAAAAACTGTTTTTT.

This chain joins TRBV2 and TRBJ2-1; D perhaps matches TRBD2 (5 bases). This CDR3 is built from 13 residues. Deletions cut 4 bases from V and 8 bases from J, with 12 bases between. CDR1 is SNHLY, CDR2 FYNNEI, per germline. The chain's CDR3 is CASSGQAGDEQFF. CDR3 nucleotide sequence: TGTGCCAGCAGTGGTCAAGCCGGGGATGAGCAGTTCTTC.

The V call is TRBV2, the J call TRBJ1-1, with 7 bases matching TRBD1. V lost 6 bases, J lost 3 bases, and 7 bases stayed unmatched. The CDR3 runs 14 residues. From germline, CDR1 is SNHLY and CDR2 FYNNEI. This CDR3 reads CASRPGTAHTEAFF. The CDR3, as DNA: TGTGCCAGCAGGCCCGGGACAGCCCACACTGAAGCTTTCTTT.

CDR3 nucleotide sequence: TGTGCCAGCAGTGAAGGAGGAGGGGTAAACACTGAAGCTTTCTTT. Amino acids: CASSEGGGVNTEAFF. The V and J genes are TRBV2 and TRBJ1-1; possibly TRBD1 for D (5 bases). Trimming shortened V by 1 base and J by 2 bases, and 11 bases separated the two germline ends. This CDR3 is built from 15 residues. Per germline, CDR1 SNHLY and CDR2 FYNNEI.

The chain joins TRBV6-5 to TRBJ2-1; possibly TRBD2 for D (5 bases). The V gene lost 6 bases and the J gene lost 7 bases, with 13 bases spanning the gap. Germline CDR1 MNHEY, CDR2 SVGAGI. CDR3 length: 13 residues. This chain's CDR3 is CASSTPSGNEQFF. CDR3 in DNA: TGTGCCAGCAGCACACCCTCGGGAAATGAGCAGTTCTTC.